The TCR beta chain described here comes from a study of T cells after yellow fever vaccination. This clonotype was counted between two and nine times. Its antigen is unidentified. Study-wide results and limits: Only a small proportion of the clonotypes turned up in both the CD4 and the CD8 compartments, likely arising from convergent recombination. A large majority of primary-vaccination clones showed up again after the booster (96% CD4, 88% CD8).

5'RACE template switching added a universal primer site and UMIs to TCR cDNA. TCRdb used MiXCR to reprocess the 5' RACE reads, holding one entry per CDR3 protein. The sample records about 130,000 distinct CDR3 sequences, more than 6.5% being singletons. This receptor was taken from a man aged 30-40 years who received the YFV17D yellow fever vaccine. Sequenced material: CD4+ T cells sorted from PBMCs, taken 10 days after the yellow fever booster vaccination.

CDR3 nucleotides: TGCAGTGCTGGTCAGGGGGGCGGGAATTCACCCCTCCACTTT. It encodes CSAGQGGGNSPLHF. V gene TRBV20-1 combines with J gene TRBJ1-6; TRBD1 aligns across 7 bases. The CDR3 sequence is 14 residues long. Germline loops: CDR1 DFQATT, CDR2 SNEGSKA (reference sequence). The V and J ends lost 5 bases and 7 bases, in that order; junction bases with no gene match: 8.